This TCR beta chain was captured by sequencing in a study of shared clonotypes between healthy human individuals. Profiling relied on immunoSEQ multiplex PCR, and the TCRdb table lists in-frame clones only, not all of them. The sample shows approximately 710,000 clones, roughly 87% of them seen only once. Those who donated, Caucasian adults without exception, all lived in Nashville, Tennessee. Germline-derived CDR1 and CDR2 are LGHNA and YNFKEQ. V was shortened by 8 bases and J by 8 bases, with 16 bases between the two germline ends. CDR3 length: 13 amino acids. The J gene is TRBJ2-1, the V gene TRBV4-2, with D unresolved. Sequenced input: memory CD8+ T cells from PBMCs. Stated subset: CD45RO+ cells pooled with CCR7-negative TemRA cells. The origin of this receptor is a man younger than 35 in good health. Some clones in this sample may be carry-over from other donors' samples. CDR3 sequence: CASSSSIGDEQFF. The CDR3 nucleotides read TGTGCCAGCTCCTCGAGCATTGGCGATGAGCAGTTCTTC.